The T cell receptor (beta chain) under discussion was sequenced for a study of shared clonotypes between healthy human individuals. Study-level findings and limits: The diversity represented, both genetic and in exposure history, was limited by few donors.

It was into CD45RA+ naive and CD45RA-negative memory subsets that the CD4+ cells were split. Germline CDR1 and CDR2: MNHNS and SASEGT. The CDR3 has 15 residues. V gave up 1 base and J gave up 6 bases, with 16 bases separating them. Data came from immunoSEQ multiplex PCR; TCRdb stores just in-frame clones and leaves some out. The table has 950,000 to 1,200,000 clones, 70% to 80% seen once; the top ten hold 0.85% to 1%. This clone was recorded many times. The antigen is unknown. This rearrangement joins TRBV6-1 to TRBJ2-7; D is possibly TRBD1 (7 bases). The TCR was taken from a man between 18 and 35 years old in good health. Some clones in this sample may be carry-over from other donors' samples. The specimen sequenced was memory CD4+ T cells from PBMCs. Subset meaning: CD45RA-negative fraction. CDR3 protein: CASSEEEGAHVEQYF. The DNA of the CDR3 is TGTGCCAGCAGTGAAGAGGAGGGGGCGCATGTCGAGCAGTACTTC.